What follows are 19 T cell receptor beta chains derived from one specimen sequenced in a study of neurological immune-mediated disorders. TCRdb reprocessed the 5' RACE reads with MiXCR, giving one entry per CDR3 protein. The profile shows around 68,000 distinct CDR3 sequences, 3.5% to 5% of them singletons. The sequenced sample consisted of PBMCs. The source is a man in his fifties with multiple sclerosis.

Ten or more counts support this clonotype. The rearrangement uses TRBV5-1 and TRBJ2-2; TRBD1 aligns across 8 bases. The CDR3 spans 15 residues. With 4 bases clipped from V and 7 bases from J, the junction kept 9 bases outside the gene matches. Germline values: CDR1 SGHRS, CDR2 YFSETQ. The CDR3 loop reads CASSDVTGADGELFF. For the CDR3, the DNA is TGCGCCAGCAGCGATGTGACAGGGGCCGACGGGGAGCTGTTTTTT. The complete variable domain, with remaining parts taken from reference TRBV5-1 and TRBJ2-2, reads KAGVTQTPRYLIKTRGQQVTLSCSPISGHRSVSWYQQTPGQGLQFLFEYFSETQRNKGNFPGRFSGRQFSNSRSEMNVSTLELGDSALYLCASSDVTGADGELFFGEGSRLTVL.

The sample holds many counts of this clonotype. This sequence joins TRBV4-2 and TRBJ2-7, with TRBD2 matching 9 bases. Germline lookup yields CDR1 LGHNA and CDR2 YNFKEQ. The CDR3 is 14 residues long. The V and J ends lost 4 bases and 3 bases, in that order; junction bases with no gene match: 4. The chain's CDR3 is CASSPGLANYEQYF. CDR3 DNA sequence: TGTGCCAGCAGCCCGGGACTAGCAAACTACGAGCAGTACTTC.

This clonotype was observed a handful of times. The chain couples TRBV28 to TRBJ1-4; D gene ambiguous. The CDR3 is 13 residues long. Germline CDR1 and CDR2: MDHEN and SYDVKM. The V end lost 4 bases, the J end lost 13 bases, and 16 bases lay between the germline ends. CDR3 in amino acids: CASSWPQSLRLFF. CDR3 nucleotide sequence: TGTGCCAGCAGTTGGCCACAGAGTCTGAGACTGTTTTTT.

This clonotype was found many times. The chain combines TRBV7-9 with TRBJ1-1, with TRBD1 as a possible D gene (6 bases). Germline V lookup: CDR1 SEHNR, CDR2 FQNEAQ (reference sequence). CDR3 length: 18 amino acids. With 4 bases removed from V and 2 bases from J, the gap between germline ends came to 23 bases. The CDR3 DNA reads TGTGCCAGCAGCTCAGGGGTCCACCATGGGATTTTAAACACTGAAGCTTTCTTT. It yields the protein CASSSGVHHGILNTEAFF.

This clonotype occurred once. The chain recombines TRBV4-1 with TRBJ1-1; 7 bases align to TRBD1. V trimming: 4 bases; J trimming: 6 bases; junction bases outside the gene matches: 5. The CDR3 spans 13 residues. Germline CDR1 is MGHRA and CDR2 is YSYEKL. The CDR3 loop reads CASSRQGIAEAFF. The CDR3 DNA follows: TGCGCCAGCAGCCGACAGGGTATCGCTGAAGCTTTCTTT.

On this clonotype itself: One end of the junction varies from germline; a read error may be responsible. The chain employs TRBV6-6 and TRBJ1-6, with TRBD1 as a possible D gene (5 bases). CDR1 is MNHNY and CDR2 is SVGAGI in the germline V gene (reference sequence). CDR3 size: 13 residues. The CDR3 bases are TGTGCCAGCAGTTACTTCCGGGAGGGACCCCTCAACTTT. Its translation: CASSYFREGPLNF.

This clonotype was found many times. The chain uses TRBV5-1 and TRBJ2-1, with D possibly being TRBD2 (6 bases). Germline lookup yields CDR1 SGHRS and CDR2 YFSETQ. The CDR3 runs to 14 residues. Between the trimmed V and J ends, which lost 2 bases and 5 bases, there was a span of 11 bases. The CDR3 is CASSLTSLNNEQFF. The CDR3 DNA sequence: TGCGCCAGCAGCTTAACTAGCCTCAACAATGAGCAGTTCTTC.

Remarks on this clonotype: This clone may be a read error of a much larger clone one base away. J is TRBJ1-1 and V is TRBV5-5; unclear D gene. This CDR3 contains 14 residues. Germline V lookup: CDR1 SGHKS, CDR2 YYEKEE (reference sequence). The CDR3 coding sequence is TGTGCCAGCAGCGGAACTCTTTCAGCCTCTGAAGATTTCTTT. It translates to CASSGTLSASEDFF.

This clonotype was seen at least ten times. In DNA, the CDR3 is TGTGCCAGCAGTCCCTATACTAGCGGGGGCACAGATACGCAGTATTTT. Translation gives CASSPYTSGGTDTQYF. This chain links TRBV28 with TRBJ2-3; 10 nucleotides match TRBD2. CDR3 length: 16 amino acids. CDR1 MDHEN and CDR2 SYDVKM come from the germline V gene. V trimming: 5 bases; J trimming: 1 base; junction bases outside the gene matches: 6.

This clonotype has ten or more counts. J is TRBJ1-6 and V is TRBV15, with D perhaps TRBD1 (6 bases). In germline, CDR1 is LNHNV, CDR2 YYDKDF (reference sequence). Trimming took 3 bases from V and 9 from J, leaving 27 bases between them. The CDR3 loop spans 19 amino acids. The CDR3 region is CATSSDGLRTATGGSPLHF. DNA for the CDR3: TGTGCCACCAGCAGTGACGGACTAAGGACAGCGACTGGGGGTTCACCCCTCCACTTT.

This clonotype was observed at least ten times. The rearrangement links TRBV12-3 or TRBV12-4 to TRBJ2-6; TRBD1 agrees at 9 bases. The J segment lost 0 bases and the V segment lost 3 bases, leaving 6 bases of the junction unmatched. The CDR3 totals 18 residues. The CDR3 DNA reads TGTGCCAGCAGTTTTGGGACAGGGCTCAGCTCTGGGGCCAACGTCCTGACTTTC. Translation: CASSFGTGLSSGANVLTF.

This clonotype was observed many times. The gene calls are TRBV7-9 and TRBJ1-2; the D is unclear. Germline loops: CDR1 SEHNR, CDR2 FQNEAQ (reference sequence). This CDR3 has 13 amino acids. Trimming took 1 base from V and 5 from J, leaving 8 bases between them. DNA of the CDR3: TGTGCCAGCAGCTTAGACCTGGGATATGGCTACACCTTC. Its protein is CASSLDLGYGYTF.

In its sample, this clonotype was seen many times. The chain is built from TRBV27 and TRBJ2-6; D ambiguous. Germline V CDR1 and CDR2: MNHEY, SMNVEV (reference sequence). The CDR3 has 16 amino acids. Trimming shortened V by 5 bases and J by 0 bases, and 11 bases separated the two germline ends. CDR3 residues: CASSIGRSSGANVLTF. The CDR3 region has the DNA TGTGCCAGCAGTATAGGACGGAGCTCTGGGGCCAACGTCCTGACTTTC.

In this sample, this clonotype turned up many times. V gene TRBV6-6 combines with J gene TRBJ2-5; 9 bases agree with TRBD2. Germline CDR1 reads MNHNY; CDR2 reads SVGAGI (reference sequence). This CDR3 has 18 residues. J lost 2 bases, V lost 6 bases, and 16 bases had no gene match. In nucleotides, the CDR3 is TGTGCCAGCAGGCTCAGCGGGGGGCTGTCCCGGGTTCAAGAGACCCAGTACTTC. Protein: CASRLSGGLSRVQETQYF.

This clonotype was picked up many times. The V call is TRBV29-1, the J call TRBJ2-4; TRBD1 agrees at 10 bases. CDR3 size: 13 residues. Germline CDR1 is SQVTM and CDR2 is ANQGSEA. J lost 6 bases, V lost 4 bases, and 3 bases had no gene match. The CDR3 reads CSVGQGAGNIQYF. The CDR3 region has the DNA TGCAGCGTTGGACAGGGGGCCGGAAACATTCAGTACTTC.

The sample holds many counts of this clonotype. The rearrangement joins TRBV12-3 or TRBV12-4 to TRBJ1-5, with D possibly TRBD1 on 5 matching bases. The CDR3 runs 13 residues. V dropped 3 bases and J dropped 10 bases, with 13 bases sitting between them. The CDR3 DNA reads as TGTGCCAGCAGTTTTTTGGGGGGTGAACCCCAGCATTTT. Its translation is CASSFLGGEPQHF.

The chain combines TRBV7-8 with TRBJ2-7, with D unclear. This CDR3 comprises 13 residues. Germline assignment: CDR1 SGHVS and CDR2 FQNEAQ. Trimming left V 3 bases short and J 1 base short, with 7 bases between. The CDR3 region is CASSLERSYEQYF. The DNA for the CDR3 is TGTGCCAGCAGCTTGGAAAGATCCTACGAGCAGTACTTC.

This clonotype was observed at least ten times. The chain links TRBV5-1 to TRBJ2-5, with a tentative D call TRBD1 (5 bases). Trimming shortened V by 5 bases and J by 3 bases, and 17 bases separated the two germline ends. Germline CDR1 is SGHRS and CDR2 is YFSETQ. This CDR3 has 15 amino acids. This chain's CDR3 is CASSQSTGTKETQYF. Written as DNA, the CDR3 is TGCGCCAGCAGTCAAAGTACAGGAACAAAAGAGACCCAGTACTTC.

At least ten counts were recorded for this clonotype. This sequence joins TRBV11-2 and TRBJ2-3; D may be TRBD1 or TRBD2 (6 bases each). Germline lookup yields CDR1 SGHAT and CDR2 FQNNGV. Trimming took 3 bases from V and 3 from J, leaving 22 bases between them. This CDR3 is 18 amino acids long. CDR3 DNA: TGTGCCAGCAGCTTTCGTATGTCCGGGGGCCAGCGGACAGATACGCAGTATTTT. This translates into CASSFRMSGGQRTDTQYF.